This entry lists 2 T cell receptor beta chains sequenced from one sample in a study of early T cells in non-severe SARS-CoV-2 infection. TCRdb re-derived calls from the 5' RACE reads in MiXCR, one entry per CDR3 protein. The table lists about 67,000 distinct CDR3 sequences, under 14% of them singletons. The source material was whole blood. The origin of the receptors is an adult who was a healthcare worker with PCR-confirmed SARS-CoV-2 infection or an uninfected control (not recorded which).

This clonotype has more than one count but fewer than ten. The chain couples TRBV20-1 to TRBJ1-2; no definite D call. The CDR3 is 12 residues long. Germline CDR1 and CDR2: DFQATT and SNEGSKA (reference sequence). With 2 bases removed from V and 5 bases from J, the gap between germline ends came to 9 bases. The CDR3 here is CSARSDGYGYTF. The CDR3 DNA follows: TGCAGTGCTAGATCGGACGGATATGGCTACACCTTC.

This clonotype was counted many times. This chain connects TRBV21-1 to TRBJ2-3; no check of the table's D call, TRBD1, against the DNA was made. TRBV21-1 is listed as a pseudogene. The CDR3 has 20 amino acids. CDR3 residues: CASSARRGAEPDIGTDTQYF. CDR3 nucleotides: TGTGCCAGCAGCGCCCGGAGGGGGGCGGAACCTGATATAGGCACAGATACGCAGTATTTT.